This TCR beta chain is drawn from a study of blood T cell repertoires in COVID-19. Study overall: Samples of COVID-19 (acute and convalescent) were obtained from the United States, Italy and Spain. Sources were T cells, B-cell-depleted T cells, or PBMCs; the material itself was cDNA or gDNA.

The CDR3 totals 13 residues. The germline gives CDR1 MNHEY, CDR2 SMNVEV (reference sequence). V gave up 6 bases and J gave up 7 bases; unmatched junction bases: 3. The authors' processing: Cell counts per sample came from amplifying reference gene primers. The repertoire was sequenced with immunoSEQ multiplex PCR; TCRdb's copy has only in-frame clones and lacks some. D and trimming come from the DNA, and the V and J calls and clone size come from that table. The sample comprises more than 100,000 clones, 75% to 90% of which are singletons, and roughly 18% rests with the top ten. The rearrangement joins TRBV27 to TRBJ2-1; 10 bases are a match to TRBD1. Sequenced sample: peripheral blood. The sequence was obtained from a man over 45 with active or convalescent COVID-19. CDR3 in DNA: TGTGCCAGCAGAAGGACAGGGGGGAATGAGCAGTTCTTC. Translation gives CASRRTGGNEQFF.